The entry below describes one T cell receptor (beta chain). Its antigen is currently unknown. The sample belongs to a study of T-cell reconstitution after alpha-beta-depleted transplantation in children. Unique molecular identifiers were incorporated when the TCRbeta library was constructed. MiXCR was run by TCRdb on the PCR reads, yielding one entry per CDR3 protein. The table lists hundreds of thousands of distinct CDR3 sequences, under 20% of them singletons, with 35% to 50% in the top ten. Overall study findings and caveats: Several hundred expanded graft clones reportedly were the source of alpha-beta T cells about two months after transplant. At the one-year point after transplant, T-cell counts and TCRbeta diversity were found to come mostly from T cells that had been newly produced.

This TCR derives from a male patient aged 2-9 years who had a stem cell transplant for acute lymphoblastic leukemia, so the T cells may come from the graft donor. The material sequenced was PBMCs, mostly from graft donor cells, taken 360 days after TCRalphabeta/CD19-depleted stem cell transplant.

In DNA, the CDR3 is TGTGCCAGCAGTTTAGGTCCAGCGGGTTACAATGAGCAGTTCTTC. It codes for CASSLGPAGYNEQFF. The chain employs TRBV12-3 or TRBV12-4 and TRBJ2-1; possibly TRBD2 for D (6 bases). The length of the CDR3 is 15 residues. V lost 1 base and J 4 bases, leaving 11 bases between the germline ends.